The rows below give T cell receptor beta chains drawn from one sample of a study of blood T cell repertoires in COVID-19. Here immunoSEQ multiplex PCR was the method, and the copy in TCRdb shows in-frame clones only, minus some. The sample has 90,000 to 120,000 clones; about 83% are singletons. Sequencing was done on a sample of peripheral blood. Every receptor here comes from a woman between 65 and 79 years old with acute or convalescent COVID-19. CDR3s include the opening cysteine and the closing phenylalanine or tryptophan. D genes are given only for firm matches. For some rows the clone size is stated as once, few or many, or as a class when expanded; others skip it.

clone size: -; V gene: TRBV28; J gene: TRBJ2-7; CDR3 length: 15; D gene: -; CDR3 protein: CASSTRQGSPYEQYF; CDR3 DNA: TGTGCCAGCAGCACCCGTCAAGGGAGTCCCTACGAGCAGTACTTC
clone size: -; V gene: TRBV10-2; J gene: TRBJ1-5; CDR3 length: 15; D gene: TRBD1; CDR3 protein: CASRTGQGLDQPQHF; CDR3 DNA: TGCGCCAGCAGAACAGGACAGGGGCTGGATCAGCCCCAGCATTTT
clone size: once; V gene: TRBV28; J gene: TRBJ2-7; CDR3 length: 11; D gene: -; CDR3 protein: CASSSRERRYF; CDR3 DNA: TGTGCCAGCAGTTCCCGGGAACGTCGGTACTTC
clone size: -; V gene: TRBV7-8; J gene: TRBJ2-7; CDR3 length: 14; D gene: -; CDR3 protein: CASSFLTREGKQYF; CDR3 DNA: TGTGCCAGCAGCTTTTTGACCCGGGAAGGGAAGCAGTACTTC
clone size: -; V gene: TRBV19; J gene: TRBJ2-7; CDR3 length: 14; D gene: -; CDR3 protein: CASSIQGNWGEQYF; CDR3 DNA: TGTGCCAGTAGTATACAGGGGAATTGGGGCGAGCAGTACTTC
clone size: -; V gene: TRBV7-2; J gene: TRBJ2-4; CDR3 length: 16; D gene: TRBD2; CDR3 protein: CASSLLRGADKNIQYF; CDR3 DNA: TGTGCCAGCAGCTTACTGCGGGGGGCGGACAAAAACATTCAGTACTTC
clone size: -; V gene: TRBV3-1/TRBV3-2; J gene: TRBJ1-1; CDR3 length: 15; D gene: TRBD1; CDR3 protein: CASSTREGARAEAFF; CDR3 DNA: TGTGCCAGCAGCACTCGAGAGGGGGCAAGGGCTGAAGCTTTCTTT
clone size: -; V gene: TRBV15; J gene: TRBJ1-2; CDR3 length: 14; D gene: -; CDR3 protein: CATSGTRQNYGYTF; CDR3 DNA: TGTGCCACCAGCGGCACCCGACAGAACTATGGCTACACCTTC
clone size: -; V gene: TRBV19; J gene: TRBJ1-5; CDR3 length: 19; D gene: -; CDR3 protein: CASSIHSWTAVNSNQPQHF; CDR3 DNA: TGTGCCAGTAGTATTCACTCTTGGACAGCCGTTAATAGCAATCAGCCCCAGCATTTT
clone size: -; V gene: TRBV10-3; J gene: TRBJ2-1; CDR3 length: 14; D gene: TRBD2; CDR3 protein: CAIASGGTYNEQFF; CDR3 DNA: TGTGCCATAGCTAGCGGGGGTACCTACAATGAGCAGTTCTTC
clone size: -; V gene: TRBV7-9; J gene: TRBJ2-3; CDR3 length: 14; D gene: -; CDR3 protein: CAYEGGPSTDTQYF; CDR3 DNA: TGTGCTTACGAGGGAGGACCTAGCACAGATACGCAGTATTTT
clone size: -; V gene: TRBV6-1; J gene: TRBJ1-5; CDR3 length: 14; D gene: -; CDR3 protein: CASSEERGNQPQHF; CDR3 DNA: TGTGCCAGCAGTGAGGAACGGGGGAATCAGCCCCAGCATTTT
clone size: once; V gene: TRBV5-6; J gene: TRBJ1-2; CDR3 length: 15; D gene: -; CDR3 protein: CASSLAQQGAYGYTF; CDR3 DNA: TGTGCCAGCAGCTTGGCCCAGCAGGGTGCCTATGGCTACACCTTC
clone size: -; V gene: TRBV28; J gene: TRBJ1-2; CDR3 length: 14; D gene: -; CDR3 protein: CASLFTGGYYGYTF; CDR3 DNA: TGTGCCAGCCTGTTTACGGGGGGGTACTATGGCTACACCTTC
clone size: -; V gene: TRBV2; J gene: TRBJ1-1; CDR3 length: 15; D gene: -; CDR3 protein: CASSEMGRKGAEAFF; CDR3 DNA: TGTGCCAGCAGTGAAATGGGCAGAAAGGGGGCTGAAGCTTTCTTT
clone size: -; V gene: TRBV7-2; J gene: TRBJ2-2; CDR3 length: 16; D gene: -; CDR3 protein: CASSLGPSSNTGELFF; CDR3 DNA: TGTGCCAGCAGCTTAGGTCCTAGTTCGAACACCGGGGAGCTGTTTTTT
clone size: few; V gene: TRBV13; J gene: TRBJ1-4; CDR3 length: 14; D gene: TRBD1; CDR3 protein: CASSRTGTREKLFF; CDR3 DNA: TGTGCCAGCAGCCGGACAGGGACACGAGAAAAACTGTTTTTT
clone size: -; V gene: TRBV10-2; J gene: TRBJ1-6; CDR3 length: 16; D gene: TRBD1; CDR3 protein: CASSSSGQAYNSPLHF; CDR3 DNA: TGCGCCAGCAGTTCCTCGGGACAGGCGTATAATTCACCCCTCCACTTT
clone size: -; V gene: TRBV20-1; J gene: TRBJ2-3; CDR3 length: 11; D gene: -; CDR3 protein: CSARGSGTQYF; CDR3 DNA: TGCAGTGCTAGAGGGTCAGGTACGCAGTATTTT
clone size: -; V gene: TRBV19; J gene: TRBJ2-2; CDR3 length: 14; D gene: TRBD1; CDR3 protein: CASSIDRVTGELFF; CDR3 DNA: TGTGCCAGTAGTATCGACAGGGTCACCGGGGAGCTGTTTTTT
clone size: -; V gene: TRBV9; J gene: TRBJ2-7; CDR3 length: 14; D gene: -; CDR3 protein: CASSVVGSSYEQYF; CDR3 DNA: TGTGCCAGCAGCGTAGTCGGGAGCTCCTACGAGCAGTACTTC
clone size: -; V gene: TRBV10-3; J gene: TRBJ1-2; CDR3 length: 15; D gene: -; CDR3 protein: CAIPTQGQGRNGYTF; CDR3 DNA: TGTGCCATCCCGACCCAGGGGCAGGGGAGAAATGGCTACACCTTC
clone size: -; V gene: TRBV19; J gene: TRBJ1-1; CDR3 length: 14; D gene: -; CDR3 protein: CASEGGGIVAEAFF; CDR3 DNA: TGTGCCAGTGAAGGGGGGGGAATTGTGGCTGAAGCTTTCTTT
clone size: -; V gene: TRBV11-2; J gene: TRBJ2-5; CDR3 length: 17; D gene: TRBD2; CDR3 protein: CASSLVPVPSGQETQYF; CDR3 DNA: TGTGCCAGCAGCTTAGTTCCCGTGCCTAGCGGGCAAGAGACCCAGTACTTC
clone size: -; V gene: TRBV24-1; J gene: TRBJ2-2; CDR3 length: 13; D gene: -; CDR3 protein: CATSNRQTRELFF; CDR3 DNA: TGTGCCACCAGTAACCGACAGACCCGGGAGCTGTTTTTT
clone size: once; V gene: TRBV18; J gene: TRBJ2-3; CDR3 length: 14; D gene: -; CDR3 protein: CASRETAGTDTQYF; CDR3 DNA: TGTGCCAGCCGGGAGACGGCGGGCACAGATACGCAGTATTTT
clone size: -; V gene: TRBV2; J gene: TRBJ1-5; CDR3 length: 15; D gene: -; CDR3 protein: CASRGDGTFNQPQHF; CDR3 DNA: TGTGCCAGCAGGGGGGACGGGACTTTCAATCAGCCCCAGCATTTT
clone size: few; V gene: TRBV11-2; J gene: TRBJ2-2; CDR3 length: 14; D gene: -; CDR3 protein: CASSLEASTGELFF; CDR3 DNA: TGTGCCAGCAGCTTAGAGGCTTCCACCGGGGAGCTGTTTTTT
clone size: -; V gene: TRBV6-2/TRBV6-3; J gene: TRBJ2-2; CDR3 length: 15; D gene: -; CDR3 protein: CASSYGGLGSGELFF; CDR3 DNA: TGTGCCAGCAGTTACGGCGGGCTAGGATCCGGGGAGCTGTTTTTT
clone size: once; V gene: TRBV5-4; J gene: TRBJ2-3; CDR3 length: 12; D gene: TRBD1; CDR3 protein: CASSPRGDTQYF; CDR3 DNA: TGTGCCAGCAGCCCCAGGGGGGATACGCAGTATTTT
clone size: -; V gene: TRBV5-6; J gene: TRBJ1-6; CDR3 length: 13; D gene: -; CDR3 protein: CASNDFYNSPLHF; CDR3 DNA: TGTGCCAGCAATGACTTTTATAATTCACCCCTCCACTTT
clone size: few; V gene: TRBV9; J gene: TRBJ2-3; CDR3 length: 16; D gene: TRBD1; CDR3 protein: CASSTRPDRDTDTQYF; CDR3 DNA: TGTGCCAGCAGCACCCGACCGGACAGGGATACAGATACGCAGTATTTT
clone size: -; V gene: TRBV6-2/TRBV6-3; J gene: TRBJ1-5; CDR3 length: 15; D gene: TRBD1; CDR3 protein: CASSYSTGGGQPQHF; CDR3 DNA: TGTGCCAGCAGTTACTCGACAGGGGGCGGTCAGCCCCAGCATTTT
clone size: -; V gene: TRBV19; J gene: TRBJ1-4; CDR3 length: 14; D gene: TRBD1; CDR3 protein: CATNPRDRNEKLFF; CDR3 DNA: TGTGCCACTAACCCAAGGGACAGAAATGAAAAACTGTTTTTT
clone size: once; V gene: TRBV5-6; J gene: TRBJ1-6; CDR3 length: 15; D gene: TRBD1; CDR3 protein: CASSWQGQGRTPLHF; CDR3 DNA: TGTGCCAGCAGCTGGCAGGGACAGGGGAGGACACCCCTCCACTTT
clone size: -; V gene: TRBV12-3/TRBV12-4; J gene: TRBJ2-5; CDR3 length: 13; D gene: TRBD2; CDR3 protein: CASRREAQETQYF; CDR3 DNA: TGTGCCAGCAGACGGGAGGCACAAGAGACCCAGTACTTC
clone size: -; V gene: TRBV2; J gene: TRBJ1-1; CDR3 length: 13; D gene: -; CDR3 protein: CASSRTDNTEAFF; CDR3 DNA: TGTGCCAGCAGTAGGACTGATAACACTGAAGCTTTCTTT
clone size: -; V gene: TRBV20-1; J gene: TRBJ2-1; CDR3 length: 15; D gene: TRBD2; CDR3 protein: CSASGGGVVKNEQFF; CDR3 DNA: TGCAGTGCTAGTGGCGGGGGAGTCGTAAAAAATGAGCAGTTCTTC
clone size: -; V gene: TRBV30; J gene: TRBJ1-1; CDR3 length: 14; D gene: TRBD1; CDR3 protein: CAWRIPDRGTEAFF; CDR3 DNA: TGTGCCTGGAGAATCCCGGACAGGGGAACTGAAGCTTTCTTT
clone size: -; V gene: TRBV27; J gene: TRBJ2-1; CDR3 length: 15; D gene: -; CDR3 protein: CASSLAGAGLREQFF; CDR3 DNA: TGTGCCAGCAGTTTGGCGGGGGCGGGTTTGCGGGAGCAGTTCTTC
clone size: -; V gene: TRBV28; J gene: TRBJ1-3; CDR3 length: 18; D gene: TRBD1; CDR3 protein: CASSHHGTGGPGGNTIYF; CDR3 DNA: TGTGCCAGCAGCCACCACGGGACAGGGGGCCCCGGTGGAAACACCATATATTTT
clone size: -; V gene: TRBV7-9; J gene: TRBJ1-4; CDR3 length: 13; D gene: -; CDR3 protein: CASLRGAEEKLFF; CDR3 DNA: TGTGCCAGCCTCCGGGGGGCGGAGGAAAAACTGTTTTTT
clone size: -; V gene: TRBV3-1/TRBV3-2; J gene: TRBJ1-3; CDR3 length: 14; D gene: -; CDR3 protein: CASSQQDSGNTIYF; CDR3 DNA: TGTGCCAGCAGCCAGCAGGATTCTGGAAACACCATATATTTT
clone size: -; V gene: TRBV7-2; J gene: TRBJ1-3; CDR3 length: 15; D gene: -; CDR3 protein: CASSPYMSSGNTIYF; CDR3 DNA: TGTGCCAGCAGCCCTTATATGAGCTCTGGAAACACCATATATTTT
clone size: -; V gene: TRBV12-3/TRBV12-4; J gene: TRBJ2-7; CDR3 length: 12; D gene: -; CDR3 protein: CASSRESYEQYF; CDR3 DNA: TGTGCCAGCAGCCGAGAGTCTTACGAGCAGTACTTC
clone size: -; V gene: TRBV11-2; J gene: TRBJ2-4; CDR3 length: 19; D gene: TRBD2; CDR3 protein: CASSFLGLAGVHPKNIQYF; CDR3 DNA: TGTGCCAGCAGCTTTCTCGGACTAGCGGGAGTTCACCCCAAAAACATTCAGTACTTC
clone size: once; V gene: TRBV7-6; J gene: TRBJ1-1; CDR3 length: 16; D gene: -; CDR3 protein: CASSLGWGLQNTEAFF; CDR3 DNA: TGTGCCAGCAGCTTAGGTTGGGGGCTTCAAAACACTGAAGCTTTCTTT
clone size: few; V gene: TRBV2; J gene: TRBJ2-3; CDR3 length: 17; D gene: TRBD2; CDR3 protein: CASRRLAGGPGTDTQYF; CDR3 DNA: TGTGCCAGCCGTCGACTAGCGGGGGGTCCCGGCACAGATACGCAGTATTTT
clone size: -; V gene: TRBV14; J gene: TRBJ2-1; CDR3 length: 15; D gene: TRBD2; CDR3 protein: CASSPRTSGTGEQFF; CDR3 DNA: TGTGCCAGCAGCCCTCGGACTAGCGGGACGGGTGAGCAGTTCTTC
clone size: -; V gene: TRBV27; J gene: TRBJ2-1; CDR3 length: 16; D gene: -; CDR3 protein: CASSLLASWSYNEQFF; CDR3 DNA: TGTGCCAGCAGTTTGCTCGCTAGCTGGTCCTACAATGAGCAGTTCTTC